This T cell receptor (beta chain) was captured in a study of T-cell reconstitution after alpha-beta-depleted transplantation in children. CDR3 length equals 15 residues. V was shortened by 3 bases and J by 0 bases, with 9 bases between the two germline ends. A library of TCRbeta sequences, prepared with unique molecular identifiers, was generated. Via MiXCR, TCRdb re-called the PCR reads, giving one row per CDR3 protein. The repertoire has 350,000 to 400,000 distinct CDR3 sequences, about an eighth of them found once; the top ten carry 3.5% to 4.5%. Sample: PBMCs, taken from the stem cell graft. The receptor was derived from a human donor who donated a stem cell graft to a child with Fanconi anemia. The chain uses TRBV12-3 or TRBV12-4 and TRBJ1-5, with D maybe TRBD1 (5 bases). The CDR3 loop reads CASSFHRGSNQPQHF. The DNA of the CDR3 is TGTGCCAGCAGTTTTCATAGGGGTAGCAATCAGCCCCAGCATTTT.